This record covers a single T cell receptor beta chain. These data belong to a study of blood T cell repertoires in COVID-19. Study-level background: The United States, Italy and Spain supplied acute and convalescent COVID-19 samples. PBMCs, B-cell-depleted T cells, or T cells were the source of the cDNA or gDNA that made up the material.

Under the authors' procedure: Reference gene primer amplification gave nucleated cell count estimates. Only in-frame clones appear in the TCRdb table, and some are missing; sequencing was by immunoSEQ multiplex PCR. V, J and clone size reflect that table, while D and trimming were determined from the DNA. The sample carries over 70,000 clones, approximately 78% recorded once. Per the germline V gene, CDR1 is LGHDT and CDR2 is YNNKEL (reference sequence). Trimming removed 0 bases from V and 10 bases from J, with 12 bases in between. This CDR3 spans 14 amino acids. Material: peripheral blood. This receptor was taken from a man aged 55-75 years with acute or convalescent COVID-19. The V call is TRBV3-1 (or the pseudogene TRBV3-2), the J call TRBJ2-2; the D gene is possibly TRBD2 (6 bases). CDR3 coding DNA: TGTGCCAGCAGCCAAGATAGGACGGGGGTGGAGCTGTTTTTT. This translates into CASSQDRTGVELFF.